Only one count was recorded for the clone carrying this T cell receptor beta chain. This specimen comes from a study of blood T cell repertoires in COVID-19. The CDR3 is 12 amino acids. Germline V gives CDR1 SNHLY, CDR2 FYNNEI. V lost 0 bases, J lost 8 bases, and 7 bases lay in between. Per the study methods: Using reference gene primer amplification, nucleated cell counts were estimated. This table comes from immunoSEQ multiplex PCR, and its TCRdb copy is limited to in-frame clones, with some not included. V and J calls and clone size are copied from that table; D and trimming were computed from the DNA. The sample lists about 140,000 clones; 80% were seen once.

Sequences were obtained from peripheral blood. This sequence originates from a woman in her forties or fifties with acute or convalescent COVID-19. The gene calls are TRBV2 and TRBJ1-2; D not resolved. The CDR3 protein is CASSEALRGYTF. CDR3 nucleotides: TGTGCCAGCAGTGAAGCGCTACGGGGCTACACCTTC.